This TCR beta chain appears in the sequencing data of a study of blood T cell repertoires in COVID-19. Study information: Researchers got acute and convalescent COVID-19 samples from the United States, Italy and Spain. Nucleic acid was either cDNA or gDNA, and it came from T cells, B-cell-depleted T cells, or PBMCs.

As handled by the study authors: For nucleated cells, counts were estimated from reference gene primer amplification. Some clones are missing from TCRdb's copy, which holds only in-frame ones; the method was immunoSEQ multiplex PCR. That table gives V, J and clone size, and the DNA gave D and trimming. The sample consists of 79,000 or so clones, around 83% of them appearing once. Recruited during active infection, patients (from Seattle) were subsequently followed longitudinally. After removal of 4 bases from V and 3 bases from J, the junction contained 2 bases not matched to a gene. Germline V gene data show CDR1 as MNHEY and CDR2 as SVGAGI. The CDR3 runs 13 residues.

This rearrangement joins TRBV6-5 to TRBJ1-2; TRBD1 matches at 7 bases. This receptor was identified in a man between 60 and 75 years old with COVID-19, enrolled during active disease. Material for sequencing was peripheral blood. CDR3 residues: CASSLGTDYGYTF. In DNA, the CDR3 is TGTGCCAGCAGTTTGGGGACAGACTATGGCTACACCTTC.